The 31 T cell receptor beta chains listed next were all sequenced from one sample in a study of cytomegalovirus exposure and HLA in healthy donors (dated by TCRdb to about 2017). Library preparation employed the immunoSEQ multiplex PCR assay. For the multiplex PCR, a mixture combining 60 forward primers for TCR Vbeta segments and 13 reverse primers for TCR Jbeta segments was used. TCRdb took over this immuneACCESS table, retaining in-frame rearrangements with V and J assigned. Such tables are incomplete; in checked studies, under half of the missing clones stem from an unresolved V gene, and the remainder is unexplained. The sample has over 40,000 clones on record, around 68% of them singletons. 6.3% of the sample comes from the top ten. Input material: PBMCs. All receptors derive from a man in his thirties or forties in good health and CMV-seronegative.

The V and J genes are TRBV20-1 and TRBJ2-7, with D uncertain. Trimming stripped 2 bases from V and 5 bases from J, with 4 bases between. The CDR3 totals 10 residues. CDR1 is DFQATT and CDR2 is SNEGSKA in the germline V gene (reference sequence). Written as DNA, the CDR3 is TGCAGTGCTAGATATGACGAGCAGTACTTC. Translating gives CSARYDEQYF.

This clone was observed a few times. The rearrangement links TRBV30 to TRBJ1-4; no firm D call. Germline loops: CDR1 GTSNPN, CDR2 SVGIG (reference sequence). The CDR3 spans 14 residues. Trimming cost V 0 bases and J 4 bases, with 9 bases left between them. The CDR3 is CAWSVRGINEKLFF. In nucleotides, the CDR3 is TGTGCCTGGAGTGTAAGAGGTATTAATGAAAAACTGTTTTTT.

This clone was seen only once. The chain combines TRBV27 with TRBJ1-2, with TRBD1 identical over 8 bases. Trimming at V came to 4 bases and at J to 10 bases, leaving 5 bases not matched to a gene. Germline V gives CDR1 MNHEY, CDR2 SMNVEV (reference sequence). The CDR3 sequence is 12 residues long. The CDR3 DNA follows: TGTGCCAGCAGTTCAGGGACAGGCGACTACACCTTC. Translated: CASSSGTGDYTF.

For this clone: The sample carries other DNA sequences with the same CDR3. The chain joins TRBV5-1 to TRBJ2-3; 16 nucleotides line up with TRBD2. The V gene's germline CDR1 is SGHRS and CDR2 YFSETQ. V lost 8 bases, J lost 1 base, and 7 bases stayed unmatched. The CDR3 loop spans 17 amino acids. The DNA for the CDR3 is TGCGCCAGTAGCACGGGACTAGCGGGAGGGGGCACAGATACGCAGTATTTT. Its translation: CASSTGLAGGGTDTQYF.

The chain uses TRBV6-6 and TRBJ1-1; tentative D call: TRBD1 (5 bases). The ends were cut back, 5 bases at V and 9 bases at J, with 16 bases in the middle. Germline assignment: CDR1 MNHNY and CDR2 SVGAGI (reference sequence). The CDR3 extends over 13 amino acids. The CDR3 protein is CASSNPREGKAFF. Here the CDR3 DNA reads TGTGCCAGCAGTAATCCCCGGGAGGGGAAAGCTTTCTTT.

On this clone: At one of its ends the junction is not consistent with the germline gene, which may arise from a read error. This chain connects TRBV11-2 to TRBJ1-4, with D perhaps matching TRBD1 (6 bases). Per germline, CDR1 SGHAT and CDR2 FQNNGV. This CDR3 has 15 residues. CDR3: CASSLDITTRGQKIF. DNA for the CDR3: TGTGCCAGCAGCTTAGATATAACCACCAGAGGACAGAAAATTTTT. The complete variable domain, with remaining parts taken from reference TRBV11-2 and TRBJ1-4, reads EAGVAQSPRYKIIEKRQSVAFWCNPISGHATLYWYQQILGQGPKLLIQFQNNGVVDDSQLPKDRFSAERLKGVDSTLKIQPAKLEDSAVYLCASSLDITTRGQKIFGSGTQLSVL.

The chain recombines TRBV6-5 with TRBJ2-7; TRBD2 agrees at 8 bases. Germline lookup yields CDR1 MNHEY and CDR2 SVGAGI. This CDR3 is 15 amino acids long. Trimming removed 7 bases from V and 6 bases from J; junction bases left unmatched: 14. The CDR3 region is CASIPTAGGGSEQYF. The CDR3, as DNA: TGTGCCAGCATCCCTACGGCGGGGGGCGGGAGCGAGCAGTACTTC.

This clone occurred a few times. The rearrangement joins TRBV5-1 to TRBJ2-2, with TRBD2 as a possible D gene (6 bases). The CDR3 totals 16 residues. Trimming left V 0 bases short and J 4 bases short, with 13 bases between. CDR1 and CDR2 from the germline V gene are SGHRS and YFSETQ. CDR3 bases: TGCGCCAGCAGCTTGGGTTCGGGAGTGGCCACCGGGGAGCTGTTTTTT. This sequence encodes CASSLGSGVATGELFF.

The chain couples TRBV7-9 to TRBJ2-1, with 8 positions matching TRBD1. CDR3 length: 15 residues. CDR1 and CDR2 from the germline V gene are SEHNR and FQNEAQ (reference sequence). After removal of 4 bases from V and 7 bases from J, the junction contained 9 bases not matched to a gene. The CDR3 region is CASSSPSTGGNEQFF. DNA of the CDR3: TGTGCCAGCAGCTCGCCGTCCACAGGGGGGAATGAGCAGTTCTTC. Based on the CDR3 plus reference TRBV7-9 and TRBJ2-1, the full variable domain is DTGVSQNPRHKITKRGQNVTFRCDPISEHNRLYWYRQTLGQGPEFLTYFQNEAQLEKSRLLSDRFSAERPKGSFSTLEIQRTEQGDSAMYLCASSSPSTGGNEQFFGPGTRLTVL.

The V and J genes are TRBV5-1 and TRBJ2-7, with D maybe TRBD2 (6 bases). The CDR3 is 13 residues long. Germline V lookup: CDR1 SGHRS, CDR2 YFSETQ. Trimming pared 3 bases from V and 4 bases from J, leaving 11 bases between. As DNA, the CDR3 is TGCGCCAGCAGCTGGGAGACTAGTTACGAGCAGTACTTC. This translates into CASSWETSYEQYF. The complete variable domain, with remaining parts taken from reference TRBV5-1 and TRBJ2-7, reads KAGVTQTPRYLIKTRGQQVTLSCSPISGHRSVSWYQQTPGQGLQFLFEYFSETQRNKGNFPGRFSGRQFSNSRSEMNVSTLELGDSALYLCASSWETSYEQYFGPGTRLTVT.

In DNA form, the CDR3 reads TGTGCCAGCAGCCCGAGTATCGAGCAGTACTTC. Residues: CASSPSIEQYF. The chain joins TRBV7-2 to TRBJ2-5; D remains ambiguous. The J call is doubtful: the DNA matches TRBJ2-7 better. CDR1 is SGHTA and CDR2 is FQGNSA in the germline V gene. The CDR3 extends over 11 amino acids.

This rearrangement joins TRBV9 to TRBJ2-7; D possibly corresponds to TRBD1 (5 bases). Trimming shortened V by 4 bases and J by 2 bases, and 19 bases separated the two germline ends. CDR1 is SGDLS, CDR2 YYNGEE, per germline. This CDR3 contains 16 residues. CDR3: CASSPRGRGITYEQYF. DNA of the CDR3: TGTGCCAGCAGCCCCCGTGGAAGGGGTATCACCTACGAGCAGTACTTC. The full variable domain, rest sourced from reference TRBV9 and TRBJ2-7, is DSGVTQTPKHLITATGQRVTLRCSPRSGDLSVYWYQQSLDQGLQFLIQYYNGEERAKGNILERFSAQQFPDLHSELNLSSLELGDSALYFCASSPRGRGITYEQYFGPGTRLTVT.

The genes are TRBV7-2 and TRBJ2-7; 7 nucleotides agree with TRBD2. Unmatched junction bases numbered 7, after V lost 1 base and J lost 4 bases. The CDR3 is 15 amino acids. The germline CDR1 and CDR2 sequences are SGHTA and FQGNSA. For the CDR3, the DNA is TGTGCCAGCAGCTTAGATCCTAGCGGAGTATACGAGCAGTACTTC. This translates into CASSLDPSGVYEQYF.

This clone was seen a few times. The chain employs TRBV6-1 and TRBJ1-5, with D uncertain. Germline CDR1 and CDR2: MNHNS and SASEGT. The CDR3 has 18 amino acids. With 2 bases removed from V and 2 bases from J, the gap between germline ends came to 19 bases. CDR3 nucleotide sequence: TGTGCCAGCAGTGAATATGGACTTCTAACCGGGGGCAATCAGCCCCAGCATTTT. As protein: CASSEYGLLTGGNQPQHF.

As to this clone: The conserved phenylalanine or tryptophan normally closing the CDR3 is absent here, so this likely arose from a read error. The chain joins TRBV19 to TRBJ1-1; a possible D gene is TRBD1 (5 bases). V was shortened by 6 bases and J by 10 bases, with 9 bases between the two germline ends. Germline CDR1 and CDR2: LNHDA and SQIVND (reference sequence). The CDR3 contains 10 residues. In nucleotides, the CDR3 is TGTGCCAGTAGGCAGGGTAGAGCTTTCGTT. Protein sequence: CASRQGRAFV.

This clone was seen only a few times. V is TRBV5-6 and J is TRBJ1-1, with a weak D call TRBD1 (5 bases). Trimming pared 5 bases from V and 1 base from J, leaving 15 bases between. Per the germline V gene, CDR1 is SGHDT and CDR2 is YYEEEE. The CDR3 length is 15 residues. CDR3 in amino acids: CASSGGVVSNTEAFF. As DNA, the CDR3 is TGTGCCAGCAGTGGGGGGGTGGTATCGAACACTGAAGCTTTCTTT.

The rearrangement links TRBV6-1 to TRBJ2-3; D might be TRBD2 (6 bases). CDR3 length equals 14 residues. Germline CDR1 MNHNS, CDR2 SASEGT. Trimming shortened V by 10 bases and J by 4 bases, and 18 bases separated the two germline ends. The CDR3 here is CATRPSVWADTQYF. The CDR3 DNA reads TGTGCCACCAGACCTAGCGTGTGGGCAGATACGCAGTATTTT.

The rearrangement joins TRBV4-1 to TRBJ1-4; no reliable D call. There are 16 residues in the CDR3. Germline V gives CDR1 MGHRA, CDR2 YSYEKL. V lost 3 bases to trimming and J lost 0 bases, with 11 bases between them. The DNA for the CDR3 is TGCGCCAGCAGCCAGGGAGGACCTGCAACTAATGAAAAACTGTTTTTT. Amino acids: CASSQGGPATNEKLFF.

The chain employs TRBV11-2 and TRBJ1-1, with D maybe TRBD1 (6 bases). The CDR3 has 16 amino acids. Trimming cost V 0 bases and J 9 bases, with 20 bases left between them. Germline loops: CDR1 SGHAT, CDR2 FQNNGV. The CDR3 region has the DNA TGTGCCAGCAGCTTAGATCTTGCGGGGGCAAGACTGAAAGCTTTCTTT. Translation: CASSLDLAGARLKAFF.

V is TRBV5-6 and J is TRBJ1-2; maybe TRBD1 (6 bases). The CDR3 extends over 16 amino acids. Between the trimmed V and J ends, which lost 0 bases and 8 bases, there was a span of 20 bases. CDR1 is SGHDT and CDR2 is YYEEEE in the germline V gene. DNA for the CDR3: TGTGCCAGCAGCTTGGCCAATGCGGGGGCGCGAAGCGGCTACACCTTC. This encodes CASSLANAGARSGYTF.

The chain couples TRBV7-9 to TRBJ2-2; 11 nucleotides match TRBD1. The CDR3 extends over 19 amino acids. The J segment lost 4 bases and the V segment lost 5 bases, leaving 15 bases of the junction unmatched. Germline V gene data show CDR1 as SEHNR and CDR2 as FQNEAQ (reference sequence). The CDR3: CASSPYLPGTGGVTGELFF. CDR3 DNA sequence: TGTGCCAGCAGCCCCTATCTGCCAGGGACAGGGGGAGTCACCGGGGAGCTGTTTTTT.

As for this clone: This specimen includes other DNA sequences encoding the same CDR3. The genes are TRBV11-2 and TRBJ1-1; no clear D. V lost 2 bases and J lost 2, with 6 bases in between. CDR3 size: 13 residues. Germline V CDR1 and CDR2: SGHAT, FQNNGV. DNA of the CDR3: TGTGCCAGCAGCTTAAGAGGTAACACTGAAGCTTTCTTT. Translated: CASSLRGNTEAFF.

V and J are TRBV19 and TRBJ2-7, with D unclear. The CDR3 covers 14 residues. Trimming left V 1 base short and J 3 bases short, with 10 bases between. Per the germline V gene, CDR1 is LNHDA and CDR2 is SQIVND (reference sequence). CDR3 amino acids: CASSIGGLFYEQYF. Here the CDR3 DNA reads TGTGCCAGTAGTATAGGAGGCTTATTCTACGAGCAGTACTTC.

The chain couples TRBV5-1 to TRBJ2-2; the match to TRBD2 covers 12 bases. There are 15 residues in the CDR3. Per germline, CDR1 SGHRS and CDR2 YFSETQ. V was pared by 4 bases and J by 6 bases, with 4 bases of the junction left unmatched. The CDR3 region is CASSLTSGSSGELFF. The CDR3 DNA follows: TGCGCCAGCAGCCTGACTAGCGGGAGTTCCGGGGAGCTGTTTTTT.

This clone was seen more than once but under ten times. The chain couples TRBV25-1 to TRBJ1-1, with D perhaps TRBD1 (5 bases). In germline, CDR1 is MGHDK, CDR2 SYGVNS. The V end was cut by 4 bases, the J end by 6 bases, with 12 bases between. The CDR3 covers 13 residues. CDR3 residues: CASSAAGYPEAFF. Here the CDR3 DNA reads TGTGCCAGCAGTGCGGCAGGGTACCCTGAAGCTTTCTTT.

The V gene is TRBV6-1, the J gene TRBJ2-2, with a weak D call TRBD2 (6 bases). The CDR3 runs 14 residues. Germline V lookup: CDR1 MNHNS, CDR2 SASEGT. The V and J ends lost 6 bases and 4 bases respectively, with 12 bases between them. CDR3 loop: CASRIDGGTGELFF. The DNA for the CDR3 is TGTGCCAGCAGGATAGACGGGGGCACCGGGGAGCTGTTTTTT.

CDR3 residues: CASTTEGAWSYNEQFF. The CDR3, as DNA: TGTGCCAGCACCACCGAGGGGGCCTGGTCCTACAATGAGCAGTTCTTC. The chain combines TRBV2 with TRBJ2-1; TRBD1 matches at 7 bases. Unmatched junction bases numbered 10, after V lost 7 bases and J lost 1 base. Germline CDR1 is SNHLY and CDR2 is FYNNEI. The CDR3 contains 16 residues.

This clone has just a few counts. The J gene is TRBJ1-2, the V gene TRBV5-4; D is perhaps TRBD1 (6 bases). The germline V gene encodes CDR1 SGHNT and CDR2 YYREEE (reference sequence). The CDR3 runs 15 residues. The V gene lost 4 bases and the J gene lost 5 bases, with 18 bases spanning the gap. CDR3 DNA sequence: TGTGCCAGCAGCGCCCGAGACAGGATCGCATATGGCTACACCTTC. Amino acids: CASSARDRIAYGYTF.

This clone was picked up a small number of times. The gene calls are TRBV2 and TRBJ2-7; 9 nucleotides align to TRBD1. After removal of 1 base from V and 1 base from J, the junction contained 5 bases not matched to a gene. There are 16 residues in the CDR3. The germline gives CDR1 SNHLY, CDR2 FYNNEI. The CDR3 reads CASSEVLGQGSYEQYF. In DNA form, the CDR3 reads TGTGCCAGCAGTGAAGTGTTGGGACAGGGATCCTACGAGCAGTACTTC.

The V call is TRBV7-8, the J call TRBJ2-7; 12 positions match TRBD1. V was clipped by 5 bases and J by 6 bases; unmatched bases: 8. The CDR3 is 15 residues long. Germline V gives CDR1 SGHVS, CDR2 FQNEAQ. The CDR3 spells CASSQRGQGAVEQYF. Written as DNA, the CDR3 is TGTGCCAGCAGCCAGCGGGGACAGGGGGCGGTCGAGCAGTACTTC.

The V gene is TRBV9, the J gene TRBJ2-5, with a possible D match to TRBD2 (5 bases). From germline, CDR1 is SGDLS and CDR2 YYNGEE. The length of the CDR3 is 14 residues. V gave up 0 bases and J gave up 1 base, with 7 bases separating them. The CDR3 DNA follows: TGTGCCAGCAGCGTAGGTGCGGGCCAAGAGACCCAGTACTTC. Amino acids: CASSVGAGQETQYF.